One sample yielded the 25 T cell receptor beta chains listed below, sequenced in a study of blood T cell repertoires in COVID-19. Sequencing was performed with immunoSEQ multiplex PCR; in TCRdb, only in-frame clones are kept and a portion is missing. The sample includes under 300,000 clones, approximately 85% of them seen just once. What was sequenced was peripheral blood. Receptors were obtained from a man at least 80 years old with acute or convalescent COVID-19.

V usage is TRBV9 and J usage is TRBJ1-2; 8 bases fit TRBD1. This CDR3 spans 17 amino acids. Germline loops: CDR1 SGDLS, CDR2 YYNGEE. Losses at the gene ends were 3 bases for V and 8 bases for J; bases not matched to a gene: 18. This CDR3 is CASSAHQGAHTLGGYTF. DNA for the CDR3: TGTGCCAGCAGCGCTCACCAGGGGGCGCACACCCTAGGCGGCTACACCTTC.

This chain links TRBV19 with TRBJ2-1, with TRBD1 matching 9 bases. Per germline, CDR1 LNHDA and CDR2 SQIVND (reference sequence). V shed 4 bases, J shed 4 bases, and the junction held 8 bases outside the gene matches. This CDR3 is 16 amino acids long. CDR3 bases: TGTGCCAGTAGTAACACCGGGACAGGGATGTACAATGAGCAGTTCTTC. This gives the protein CASSNTGTGMYNEQFF.

The rearrangement links TRBV6-5 to TRBJ1-1; D ambiguous. Trimming pared 3 bases from V and 5 bases from J, leaving 10 bases between. The V gene's germline CDR1 is MNHEY and CDR2 SVGAGI. The CDR3 totals 13 residues. The CDR3 DNA is TGTGCCAGCAGTTATGAGACAAGGACTGAAGCTTTCTTT. It translates to CASSYETRTEAFF.

The chain's CDR3 is CASRLKQGFGETQYF. CDR3 DNA: TGTGCCAGCAGACTCAAACAGGGGTTTGGGGAGACCCAGTACTTC. V usage is TRBV13 and J usage is TRBJ2-5; 7 bases map to TRBD1. V was clipped by 6 bases and J by 5 bases; unmatched bases: 12. The CDR3 runs 15 residues. CDR1 and CDR2 from the germline V gene are PRHDT and FYEKMQ (reference sequence).

The chain recombines TRBV28 with TRBJ2-1; the match to TRBD1 covers 11 bases. CDR3 size: 16 residues. With 4 bases clipped from V and 7 bases from J, the junction kept 9 bases outside the gene matches. Germline values: CDR1 MDHEN, CDR2 SYDVKM. The CDR3 coding sequence is TGTGCCAGCAGTTCCTTCGGACAGGGGGCGAGAAATGAGCAGTTCTTC. Translated, it gives CASSSFGQGARNEQFF.

The chain links TRBV7-2 to TRBJ1-2, with TRBD1 as a possible D gene (5 bases). Between the trimmed V and J ends, which lost 1 base and 5 bases, there was a span of 11 bases. Germline assignment: CDR1 SGHTA and CDR2 FQGNSA. The CDR3 loop spans 14 amino acids. DNA of the CDR3: TGTGCCAGCAGCTTAGACTGGCAGGGTTATGGCTACACCTTC. Translating gives CASSLDWQGYGYTF.

The J gene is TRBJ2-7, the V gene TRBV9, with 10 nucleotides matching TRBD2. Germline-derived CDR1 and CDR2 are SGDLS and YYNGEE. V gave up 4 bases and J gave up 2 bases; unmatched junction bases: 6. The CDR3 runs 15 residues. CDR3: CASSRSSGSTYEQYF. For the CDR3, the DNA is TGTGCCAGCAGCCGTTCTAGCGGGAGTACCTACGAGCAGTACTTC.

The chain has TRBV7-9 and TRBJ1-1; D uncertain. The V gene's germline CDR1 is SEHNR and CDR2 FQNEAQ (reference sequence). The length of the CDR3 is 14 residues. V was pared by 10 bases and J by 0 bases, with 15 bases between. CDR3 bases: TGTGCCACCCGGGAGTATAAATTGAACACTGAAGCTTTCTTT. Translated: CATREYKLNTEAFF.

V gene TRBV5-4 combines with J gene TRBJ2-1; 11 nucleotides agree with TRBD2. This CDR3 comprises 16 residues. The germline CDR1 and CDR2 sequences are SGHNT and YYREEE (reference sequence). J was trimmed by 8 bases and V by 4 bases; bases with no gene match: 11. The CDR3 DNA reads as TGTGCCAGCAGCCCCGAGGGGCTAGCGGGAGGCTATGAGCAGTTCTTC. Its protein is CASSPEGLAGGYEQFF.

The chain has TRBV3-1 (or the pseudogene TRBV3-2) and TRBJ2-1; 11 bases fit TRBD2. J lost 1 base, V lost 5 bases, and 1 base had no gene match. The CDR3 spans 15 residues. CDR1 is LGHDT, CDR2 YNNKEL, per germline (reference sequence). CDR3 sequence (DNA): TGTGCCAGCAGCTCTAGCGGGGGGTCCTACAATGAGCAGTTCTTC. Its translation: CASSSSGGSYNEQFF.

V usage is TRBV27 and J usage is TRBJ2-2; D remains unclear. Germline V gene data show CDR1 as MNHEY and CDR2 as SMNVEV (reference sequence). Trimming shortened V by 0 bases and J by 6 bases, and 11 bases separated the two germline ends. This CDR3 has 15 amino acids. The CDR3 DNA is TGTGCCAGCAGTTTATCGAGGTCCCCGTCCGGGGAGCTGTTTTTT. The encoded protein is CASSLSRSPSGELFF.

The rearrangement links TRBV7-2 to TRBJ1-5; D call uncertain. The CDR3 loop spans 16 amino acids. CDR1 SGHTA and CDR2 FQGNSA come from the germline V gene. V shed 1 base and J shed 0 bases, with 10 bases lying between them. The CDR3 DNA is TGTGCCAGCAGCTTAGGGAGGGTCCCTAGCAATCAGCCCCAGCATTTT. Amino acids: CASSLGRVPSNQPQHF.

Written as DNA, the CDR3 is TGTGCCAGCAGCCGTCAATTACAGGGAGCCACCGGGGAGCTGTTTTTT. It is translated as CASSRQLQGATGELFF. The chain has TRBV14 and TRBJ2-2; maybe TRBD1 (6 bases). Trimming took off 4 bases at V and 4 bases at J, with 16 bases between the two ends. The germline CDR1 and CDR2 sequences are SGHDN and FVKESK. The CDR3 runs to 16 residues.

V and J are TRBV25-1 and TRBJ1-2; 9 nucleotides agree with TRBD1. The germline CDR1 and CDR2 sequences are MGHDK and SYGVNS. With 4 bases clipped from V and 4 bases from J, the junction kept 13 bases outside the gene matches. The CDR3 contains 17 residues. Here the CDR3 reads CASSGSRDRDFAYGYTF. The CDR3 DNA sequence: TGTGCCAGCAGTGGCTCCCGGGACAGGGATTTTGCCTATGGCTACACCTTC.

In DNA, the CDR3 is TGCGCCAGCAGCCGAGGACTAGCGGGGGACAATGAGCAGTTCTTC. It codes for CASSRGLAGDNEQFF. The chain links TRBV4-1 to TRBJ2-1; TRBD2 matches 13 bases. The junction had 2 bases not matched to a gene; V was cut back by 4 bases and J by 5 bases. The CDR3 totals 15 residues. Germline assignment: CDR1 MGHRA and CDR2 YSYEKL.

The rearrangement uses TRBV6-5 and TRBJ2-1; D may be TRBD1 (5 bases). This CDR3 region has 16 residues. Germline V gene lookup returns CDR1 MNHEY and CDR2 SVGAGI. The V end lost 2 bases, the J end lost 0 bases, and 11 bases lay between the germline ends. The CDR3 DNA follows: TGTGCCAGCAGTTACCAGTGGCAGGGCTCCTACAATGAGCAGTTCTTC. It is translated as CASSYQWQGSYNEQFF.

V is TRBV6-2 or TRBV6-3 and J is TRBJ1-5; possible D gene TRBD1, 5 bases. The CDR3 is made up of 16 amino acids. Germline CDR1 reads MNHEY; CDR2 reads SVGEGT. Trimming removed 2 bases at V and 2 bases at J, with 13 bases between. CDR3 sequence: CASSYGRAIGNQPQHF. Written as DNA, the CDR3 is TGTGCCAGCAGTTACGGCAGGGCAATTGGCAATCAGCCCCAGCATTTT.

CDR3 residues: CASRARQSSNQPQHF. CDR3 DNA sequence: TGTGCCAGCAGGGCTCGACAGAGTAGCAATCAGCCCCAGCATTTT. The chain employs TRBV2 and TRBJ1-5, with a tentative D call TRBD1 (5 bases). The CDR3 runs to 15 residues. Per the germline V gene, CDR1 is SNHLY and CDR2 is FYNNEI. V was cut by 6 bases and J by 0 bases, with 12 bases left in between.

This clone appeared a single time. The chain has TRBV6-5 and TRBJ1-1; no reliable D call. The germline gives CDR1 MNHEY, CDR2 SVGAGI. The CDR3 covers 13 residues. V lost 2 bases and J 2 bases, leaving 6 bases between the germline ends. CDR3 in DNA: TGTGCCAGCAGTTACCGGGTAAACACTGAAGCTTTCTTT. It codes for CASSYRVNTEAFF.

The CDR3 sequence is CASSQDFSADTQYF. The CDR3 DNA sequence: TGTGCCAGCAGCCAAGATTTTAGCGCAGATACGCAGTATTTT. This chain uses TRBV14 with TRBJ2-3; weak D call: TRBD2 (5 bases). Trimming cost V 0 bases and J 4 bases, with 8 bases left between them. This CDR3 has 14 residues. From germline, CDR1 is SGHDN and CDR2 FVKESK.

V usage is TRBV19 and J usage is TRBJ2-2; 10 bases align to TRBD1. Unmatched junction bases numbered 5, after V lost 9 bases and J lost 4 bases. Germline assignment: CDR1 LNHDA and CDR2 SQIVND (reference sequence). The CDR3 length is 14 residues. CDR3: CASSRDRGTGELFF. The CDR3 nucleotides are TGTGCCAGCAGCAGGGACAGGGGCACCGGGGAGCTGTTTTTT.

The V and J genes are TRBV25-1 and TRBJ1-1; TRBD1 matches at 7 bases. With 1 base clipped from V and 0 bases from J, the junction kept 5 bases outside the gene matches. This CDR3 has 16 amino acids. CDR1 and CDR2 from the germline V gene are MGHDK and SYGVNS. The CDR3 nucleotides read TGTGCCAGCAGTGAATGGGACAGCCTCATGAACACTGAAGCTTTCTTT. Protein sequence: CASSEWDSLMNTEAFF.

V usage is TRBV28 and J usage is TRBJ2-1; D is perhaps TRBD2 (5 bases). The germline gives CDR1 MDHEN, CDR2 SYDVKM. This CDR3 has 15 residues. Trimming pared 7 bases from V and 2 bases from J, leaving 15 bases between. In DNA form, the CDR3 reads TGTGCCAGCATGGGGAACGGGGTGACCTACAATGAGCAGTTCTTC. Translating gives CASMGNGVTYNEQFF.

The J gene is TRBJ2-2, the V gene TRBV5-6, with D unresolved. Trimming took 4 bases from V and 0 from J, leaving 16 bases between them. This CDR3 has 17 amino acids. Per germline, CDR1 SGHDT and CDR2 YYEEEE. The CDR3 region is CASSRKIDNANTGELFF. For the CDR3, the DNA is TGTGCCAGCAGCCGAAAGATCGACAACGCGAACACCGGGGAGCTGTTTTTT.

This rearrangement joins TRBV6-2 or TRBV6-3 to TRBJ1-1; possibly TRBD1 for D (5 bases). This CDR3 has 15 residues. The V and J ends lost 3 bases and 5 bases respectively, with 16 bases between them. Germline CDR1 reads MNHEY; CDR2 reads SVGEGT. CDR3 DNA sequence: TGTGCCAGCAGTTATTATGAGGACATAGGGACTGAAGCTTTCTTT. It yields the protein CASSYYEDIGTEAFF.